This T cell receptor beta chain was sequenced for a study of blood T cell repertoires in COVID-19. V trimming: 0 bases; J trimming: 7 bases; junction bases outside the gene matches: 12. This CDR3 region has 17 residues. Germline lookup yields CDR1 MGHRA and CDR2 YSYEKL. Clones were read by immunoSEQ multiplex PCR, and TCRdb kept only the in-frame ones, dropping some. The repertoire has 180,000 or so clones, less than 90% of them found once; the top ten carry approximately 11%. The V gene is TRBV4-1, the J gene TRBJ2-1; 7 nucleotides align to TRBD2. Source material: peripheral blood. The receptor comes from a woman aged 60-75 years with COVID-19, enrolled during active disease. For the CDR3, the DNA is TGCGCCAGCAGCCAAGATCGTGAACGCGGGAGTCAAAATGAGCAGTTCTTC. Encoded protein: CASSQDRERGSQNEQFF.